This entry features one TCR beta chain sequence. The CDR3 extends over 15 amino acids. Germline trimming cut 2 bases from V and 6 bases from J; bases unmatched to any gene: 8. Germline CDR1 reads DFQATT; CDR2 reads SNEGSKA (reference sequence). From the RT-PCR reads, TCRdb called clonotypes with MiXCR, one entry per CDR3 protein. Found here are approximately 720,000 distinct CDR3 sequences, 14% of them singletons; the top ten hold 3.6%. Sequences were obtained from memory CD4+ T cells from blood. This receptor was identified in a female donor in good health, serving as a healthy control. The chain employs TRBV20-1 and TRBJ2-2, with 8 positions matching TRBD2. DNA of the CDR3: TGCAGTGCTAGAAACGGACTAGCACCGGCCGGGGAGCTGTTTTTT. Its protein product is CSARNGLAPAGELFF.